This T cell receptor (beta chain) was captured by sequencing in a study of T cells in women clearing cervical HPV infection. The wider study: For cases, blood was sampled a median 149 days after lesion detection, interquartile range about 90 to 230 days.

Study findings and constraints: Each sample's T-cell count was unknown, possibly confounding richness. TRBV6-7 relative abundance averaged roughly 0.099% in cases and 0.15% to 0.2% in controls. Timing of associations relative to infection is unclear; T-cell subsets were not isolated.

For this clone: Its antigen is undetermined. The CDR3 end falls 3 residues outside the read, so it is completed with the germline J gene.

Trimming cost V 5 bases and J 4 bases; bases outside gene matches: 8. CDR1 and CDR2 (germline): DFQATT, SNEGSKA (reference sequence). CDR3 length equals 16 residues. Assay used: immunoSEQ multiplex PCR; TCRdb lists only in-frame clones, some missing. There are fewer than 40,000 clones in the sample, with more than 1.2% held by the top ten. Sequenced sample: blood buffy coat. The clonotype comes from a woman between 18 and 75 years old with a cervical HPV16 infection that either progressed to CIN3+ or cleared (not recorded which). J is TRBJ2-1 and V is TRBV20-1, with 13 bases that match TRBD2. The CDR3 DNA, read in part, is TGCAGTGCTGTAATGCGGACTAGCGGGAGTTACAATGAG. Translated: CSAVMRTSGSYNE. The CDR3 reads in full as CSAVMRTSGSYNEQFF.